The 30 T cell receptor beta chains given below trace back to one sample, sequenced in a study of blood T cell repertoires in COVID-19. Only in-frame clones appear in the TCRdb table, and some are missing; sequencing was by immunoSEQ multiplex PCR. The repertoire consists of about 200,000 clones, with around nine tenths occurring once and the leading ten covering approximately 6.2%. Sequenced input: peripheral blood. The receptors shown here come from a man aged 55 to 70 who had recovered from COVID-19.

The V and J genes are TRBV7-9 and TRBJ2-7, with 10 bases aligning to TRBD1. The V segment lost 5 bases and the J segment 6 bases; nucleotides outside the gene matches: 10. CDR3 length: 15 amino acids. In germline, CDR1 is SEHNR, CDR2 FQNEAQ (reference sequence). This chain's CDR3 is CASSPDRDRGGEQYF. CDR3 bases: TGTGCCAGCAGCCCAGACCGGGACAGGGGTGGCGAGCAGTACTTC.

This chain uses TRBV24-1 with TRBJ2-1; tentative D call: TRBD2 (6 bases). Per the germline V gene, CDR1 is KGHDR and CDR2 is SFDVKD. CDR3 length equals 15 residues. Trimming removed 2 bases from V and 4 bases from J, with 11 bases in between. CDR3: CATSDYGSRYNEQFF. In DNA, the CDR3 is TGTGCCACCAGTGATTACGGGAGCCGATACAATGAGCAGTTCTTC.

This rearrangement joins TRBV7-3 to TRBJ2-1; the D is unclear. Germline-derived CDR1 and CDR2 are SGHTA and FQGTGA. This CDR3 is 12 amino acids long. Trimming pared 4 bases from V and 4 bases from J, leaving 5 bases between. The DNA of the CDR3 is TGTGCCAGCAGCTCCCCTTACAATGAGCAGTTCTTC. It codes for CASSSPYNEQFF.

The chain joins TRBV5-1 to TRBJ1-3; no reliable D call. Trimming stripped 4 bases from V and 2 bases from J, with 16 bases between. Germline V CDR1 and CDR2: SGHRS, YFSETQ. CDR3 length: 16 amino acids. The CDR3 spells CASSPLEQATGNTIYF. CDR3 in DNA: TGCGCCAGCAGCCCCCTCGAGCAGGCAACTGGAAACACCATATATTTT. The full variable domain, its missing parts supplied by reference TRBV5-1 and TRBJ1-3, is KAGVTQTPRYLIKTRGQQVTLSCSPISGHRSVSWYQQTPGQGLQFLFEYFSETQRNKGNFPGRFSGRQFSNSRSEMNVSTLELGDSALYLCASSPLEQATGNTIYFGEGSWLTVV.

The J gene is TRBJ1-3, the V gene TRBV2; TRBD1 is a possible D gene (6 bases). V lost 5 bases, J lost 4 bases, and 15 bases lay in between. Germline CDR1 reads SNHLY; CDR2 reads FYNNEI. The CDR3 has 15 amino acids. The CDR3 protein is CASSTRSGVGNTIYF. The CDR3 nucleotides read TGTGCCAGCAGTACCAGGTCAGGGGTCGGAAACACCATATATTTT.

This rearrangement joins TRBV4-3 to TRBJ1-2, with 7 bases lining up with TRBD1. The V gene's germline CDR1 is LGHNA and CDR2 YSLEER. The junction had 5 bases not matched to a gene; V was cut back by 0 bases and J by 4 bases. The CDR3 contains 15 residues. DNA for the CDR3: TGCGCCAGCAGCCAAGATGCCCAGGGGGGCTATGGCTACACCTTC. This translates into CASSQDAQGGYGYTF.

V usage is TRBV6-5 and J usage is TRBJ1-1; D unclear. The germline gives CDR1 MNHEY, CDR2 SVGAGI. The CDR3 is 15 residues long. Trimming pared 6 bases from V and 1 base from J, leaving 15 bases between. Here the CDR3 DNA reads TGTGCCAGCAGACACCTTCATGGGCCGAACACTGAAGCTTTCTTT. Translating gives CASRHLHGPNTEAFF.

The V and J genes are TRBV11-3 and TRBJ1-6; 9 bases fit TRBD1. The CDR3 extends over 15 amino acids. V was clipped by 5 bases and J by 6 bases; unmatched bases: 5. Germline V gene data show CDR1 as SGHNT and CDR2 as YENEEA. CDR3 in amino acids: CASSAGQGFNSPLHF. CDR3 bases: TGTGCCAGCAGCGCAGGACAGGGGTTTAATTCACCCCTCCACTTT.

The rearrangement links TRBV5-1 to TRBJ2-1, with TRBD1 matching 8 bases. Germline CDR1 is SGHRS and CDR2 is YFSETQ. Trimming removed 1 base from V and 11 bases from J; junction bases left unmatched: 20. The CDR3 runs to 18 residues. CDR3 DNA: TGCGCCAGCAGCTTGCAGGGGGCAAGTAGGGCGGAGATCGTAAAGCAGTTCTTC. It codes for CASSLQGASRAEIVKQFF.

This chain joins TRBV2 and TRBJ2-1; possible D gene TRBD2, 6 bases. The CDR3 covers 16 residues. In germline, CDR1 is SNHLY, CDR2 FYNNEI. V was clipped by 7 bases and J by 3 bases, with 19 bases between them. The chain's CDR3 is CASTKRELAFYNEQFF. The CDR3 DNA is TGTGCCAGCACAAAACGGGAGCTAGCGTTCTACAATGAGCAGTTCTTC.

This chain joins TRBV25-1 and TRBJ2-1; D remains ambiguous. This CDR3 spans 15 amino acids. Trimming left V 7 bases short and J 0 bases short, with 13 bases between. Per the germline V gene, CDR1 is MGHDK and CDR2 is SYGVNS. CDR3 nucleotides: TGTGCCAGCACGGGTGAAGAACGCTCCTACAATGAGCAGTTCTTC. Protein product: CASTGEERSYNEQFF. Filled out from reference TRBV25-1 and TRBJ2-1, the complete variable domain reads EADIYQTPRYLVIGTGKKITLECSQTMGHDKMYWYQQDPGMELHLIHYSYGVNSTEKGDLSSESTVSRIRTEHFPLTLESARPSHTSQYLCASTGEERSYNEQFFGPGTRLTVL.

The rearrangement links TRBV5-5 to TRBJ2-5, with 12 bases lining up with TRBD2. The germline V gene encodes CDR1 SGHKS and CDR2 YYEKEE (reference sequence). Unmatched junction bases numbered 0, after V lost 0 bases and J lost 3 bases. The CDR3 runs to 15 residues. This chain's CDR3 is CASSLGLAGEETQYF. CDR3 sequence (DNA): TGTGCCAGCAGCTTGGGACTAGCGGGGGAAGAGACCCAGTACTTC.

This clone was seen only a few times. The gene calls are TRBV11-3 and TRBJ1-3, with D uncertain. Germline CDR1 is SGHNT and CDR2 is YENEEA. CDR3 length equals 15 residues. V was trimmed by 5 bases and J by 0 bases, leaving 11 bases between them. As DNA, the CDR3 is TGTGCCAGCAGCCCGGGTAGTACCTCTGGAAACACCATATATTTT. This gives the protein CASSPGSTSGNTIYF.

In this sample, this clone turned up once. This sequence joins TRBV5-1 and TRBJ2-3, with D perhaps matching TRBD2 (5 bases). Germline V gene data show CDR1 as SGHRS and CDR2 as YFSETQ. V gave up 3 bases and J gave up 4 bases, with 12 bases separating them. The CDR3 runs 14 residues. The CDR3 spells CASSWQAEADTQYF. For the CDR3, the DNA is TGCGCCAGCAGCTGGCAGGCGGAGGCAGATACGCAGTATTTT.

In this sample, this clone turned up once. The chain couples TRBV2 to TRBJ2-7, with TRBD2 matching over 11 bases. Per the germline V gene, CDR1 is SNHLY and CDR2 is FYNNEI. The CDR3 spans 13 residues. Unmatched junction bases numbered 2, after V lost 8 bases and J lost 2 bases. The CDR3 DNA reads TGTGCCAGCGGGACTAGCGGCGCCTACGAGCAGTACTTC. Translated, it gives CASGTSGAYEQYF.

The chain joins TRBV19 to TRBJ2-7; TRBD1 agrees at 8 bases. This CDR3 contains 13 residues. The ends lost 9 bases at V and 2 bases at J; junction bases unmatched: 6. Germline V gene data show CDR1 as LNHDA and CDR2 as SQIVND (reference sequence). The CDR3: CARPRGQAYEQYF. The CDR3 nucleotides are TGTGCCAGGCCTAGGGGACAGGCCTACGAGCAGTACTTC.

V and J are TRBV19 and TRBJ1-1; TRBD1 is a possible D gene (5 bases). The V end was cut by 7 bases, the J end by 5 bases, with 14 bases between. This CDR3 contains 13 residues. CDR1 is LNHDA, CDR2 SQIVND, per germline (reference sequence). The CDR3 bases are TGTGCCAGTAATGAAGGGGTGAGAACTGAAGCTTTCTTT. Translating it yields CASNEGVRTEAFF.

DNA for the CDR3: TGTGCCAGTAGTATAGAGGCAGGGTGGCAGCCCCAGCATTTT. It encodes CASSIEAGWQPQHF. V usage is TRBV19 and J usage is TRBJ1-5, with D possibly matching TRBD1 (5 bases). Germline V lookup: CDR1 LNHDA, CDR2 SQIVND (reference sequence). Between the trimmed V and J ends, which lost 0 bases and 7 bases, there was a span of 10 bases. The CDR3 covers 14 residues.

The rearrangement links TRBV12-5 to TRBJ1-5; possible D gene TRBD1, 5 bases. The CDR3 is 16 amino acids. V dropped 3 bases and J dropped 2 bases, with 14 bases sitting between them. The V gene's germline CDR1 is LGHNT and CDR2 FRNRAP. CDR3 protein: CASGLSIGGGNQPQHF. CDR3 nucleotides: TGTGCTAGTGGTTTAAGTATCGGAGGGGGCAATCAGCCCCAGCATTTT.

V and J are TRBV9 and TRBJ2-1; 11 nucleotides match TRBD2. The CDR3 loop spans 16 amino acids. J was trimmed by 4 bases and V by 4 bases; bases with no gene match: 7. Germline V gene data show CDR1 as SGDLS and CDR2 as YYNGEE. The DNA for the CDR3 is TGTGCCAGCAGCATGGGACTAGCGGACGTTTACAATGAGCAGTTCTTC. This codes for CASSMGLADVYNEQFF.

This clone has just one count. The genes are TRBV7-2 and TRBJ2-3; 7 bases are shared with TRBD2. V shed 5 bases and J 0 bases; nucleotides not matched to a gene: 14. From germline, CDR1 is SGHTA and CDR2 FQGNSA. The CDR3 runs 18 residues. The CDR3 here is CASSQRFGGGISTDTQYF. The CDR3 DNA is TGTGCCAGCAGCCAAAGGTTCGGGGGAGGGATTAGCACAGATACGCAGTATTTT.

The V call is TRBV19, the J call TRBJ1-1; possible D gene TRBD1, 5 bases. The CDR3 runs 16 residues. Trimming left V 5 bases short and J 0 bases short, with 16 bases between. Germline V gene lookup returns CDR1 LNHDA and CDR2 SQIVND (reference sequence). CDR3 DNA: TGTGCCAGTAGTCGCCAAGCGGGGCCGTTGAACACTGAAGCTTTCTTT. Protein sequence: CASSRQAGPLNTEAFF. Full variable domain (remainder filled in from reference TRBV19 and TRBJ1-1): DGGITQSPKYLFRKEGQNVTLSCEQNLNHDAMYWYRQDPGQGLRLIYYSQIVNDFQKGDIAEGYSVSREKKESFPLTVTSAQKNPTAFYLCASSRQAGPLNTEAFFGQGTRLTVV.

This clone was seen just once. CDR3 coding DNA: TGTGCCAGCAGCCTCCGGGCCGGGACAGGAATCTCTGGGGCCAACGTCCTGACTTTC. Translating gives CASSLRAGTGISGANVLTF. V usage is TRBV5-5 and J usage is TRBJ2-6; 8 positions match TRBD1. The ends lost 4 bases at V and 0 bases at J; junction bases unmatched: 12. The CDR3 runs 19 residues. Germline CDR1 is SGHKS and CDR2 is YYEKEE (reference sequence).

The V and J genes are TRBV6-5 and TRBJ1-4; 8 nucleotides line up with TRBD1. With 5 bases clipped from V and 4 bases from J, the junction kept 6 bases outside the gene matches. The CDR3 has 15 residues. Germline values: CDR1 MNHEY, CDR2 SVGAGI. In DNA form, the CDR3 reads TGTGCCAGCAGTCGAACGACAGGGGTTAATGAAAAACTGTTTTTT. The encoded protein is CASSRTTGVNEKLFF.

The chain links TRBV6-2 or TRBV6-3 to TRBJ1-6; D not certain. The V gene's germline CDR1 is MNHEY and CDR2 SVGEGT. The CDR3 totals 15 residues. V lost 0 bases and J 4 bases, leaving 7 bases between the germline ends. For the CDR3, the DNA is TGTGCCAGCAGTTACTCGCCAGTTTATAATTCACCCCTCCACTTT. Translating it yields CASSYSPVYNSPLHF.

The rearrangement uses TRBV18 and TRBJ1-1; 7 nucleotides agree with TRBD1. The germline gives CDR1 KGHSH, CDR2 LQKENI. CDR3 length: 13 amino acids. Unmatched junction bases numbered 2, after V lost 1 base and J lost 6 bases. This CDR3 reads CASSPQGASEAFF. CDR3 nucleotides: TGTGCCAGCTCACCACAGGGGGCCTCTGAAGCTTTCTTT.

This chain links TRBV30 with TRBJ1-6, with D possibly matching TRBD1 (5 bases). Trimming shortened V by 3 bases and J by 5 bases, and 14 bases separated the two germline ends. Germline values: CDR1 GTSNPN, CDR2 SVGIG (reference sequence). This CDR3 has 15 amino acids. This CDR3 reads CAWRVGKGNNSPLHF. The CDR3 DNA sequence: TGTGCCTGGAGGGTTGGCAAGGGGAATAATTCACCCCTCCACTTT.

V is TRBV7-9 and J is TRBJ2-5; D possibly corresponds to TRBD2 (5 bases). Germline V lookup: CDR1 SEHNR, CDR2 FQNEAQ (reference sequence). The germline V and J ends were trimmed by 5 bases and 1 base, with 23 bases remaining between them. The CDR3 is 18 residues long. The CDR3: CASSPSWPINEGQETQYF. For the CDR3, the DNA is TGTGCCAGCAGCCCCTCCTGGCCCATTAACGAGGGCCAAGAGACCCAGTACTTC.

In DNA, the CDR3 is TGTGCCAGCAGCTTAGCGGCAGGCATAGGCACAGATACGCAGTATTTT. Its translation is CASSLAAGIGTDTQYF. This rearrangement joins TRBV7-2 to TRBJ2-3; D is unclear. Germline V lookup: CDR1 SGHTA, CDR2 FQGNSA. V lost 0 bases and J lost 1, with 11 bases in between. The CDR3 totals 16 residues.

The J gene is TRBJ1-2, the V gene TRBV2, with D possibly TRBD1 on 5 matching bases. V shed 3 bases and J shed 6 bases, with 17 bases lying between them. The CDR3 runs to 15 residues. CDR1 SNHLY and CDR2 FYNNEI come from the germline V gene. The CDR3 DNA sequence: TGTGCCAGCAGTGATATGGGGAAAGGGACTAATGGCTACACCTTC. Its translation: CASSDMGKGTNGYTF.